The 20 T cell receptor beta chains presented below share a single source sample, sequenced in a study of shared clonotypes between healthy human individuals. Sequenced by immunoSEQ multiplex PCR; TCRdb stores in-frame clones only, minus some. The table includes about 2.4 million clones, over 85% detected once. Sample: naive CD4+ T cells from PBMCs. Subset defined: CD45RA+ positively selected. The receptors were gathered from a man in his late teens or twenties in good health. Some clones in this sample may be carry-over from other donors' samples.

The chain links TRBV7-3 to TRBJ2-5, with TRBD1 matching 7 bases. Germline V gene data show CDR1 as SGHTA and CDR2 as FQGTGA. This CDR3 contains 13 residues. J gave up 5 bases and V 0 bases, and 0 bases lay outside the gene matches. The CDR3, as DNA: TGTGCCAGCAGCTTAACCAGGGGGGAGACCCAGTACTTC. Translating gives CASSLTRGETQYF.

V usage is TRBV7-9 and J usage is TRBJ1-1; D is undetermined. Germline V CDR1 and CDR2: SEHNR, FQNEAQ (reference sequence). V shed 3 bases and J shed 4 bases, with 9 bases lying between them. The CDR3 loop spans 13 amino acids. CDR3 in amino acids: CASSFASSTEAFF. The CDR3 bases are TGTGCCAGCAGCTTCGCTAGTTCCACTGAAGCTTTCTTT. The whole variable domain, remainder taken from reference TRBV7-9 and TRBJ1-1, is DTGVSQNPRHKITKRGQNVTFRCDPISEHNRLYWYRQTLGQGPEFLTYFQNEAQLEKSRLLSDRFSAERPKGSFSTLEIQRTEQGDSAMYLCASSFASSTEAFFGQGTRLTVV.

The chain couples TRBV11-2 to TRBJ1-2, with no clear D. There are 14 residues in the CDR3. CDR1 is SGHAT and CDR2 is FQNNGV in the germline V gene. Trimming cost V 4 bases and J 5 bases, with 14 bases left between them. The CDR3: CASSSPRDLYGYTF. Here the CDR3 DNA reads TGTGCCAGCAGCTCCCCCCGTGACTTATATGGCTACACCTTC.

In the case of this clone: This same CDR3 is encoded by further DNA sequences in the sample. The V call is TRBV28, the J call TRBJ2-3; perhaps TRBD2 as D (6 bases). Germline V gives CDR1 MDHEN, CDR2 SYDVKM. V dropped 5 bases and J dropped 5 bases, with 11 bases sitting between them. This CDR3 has 13 amino acids. CDR3 nucleotides: TGTGCCAGCAGTCTCCGACTAGGAGATACGCAGTATTTT. Translation gives CASSLRLGDTQYF.

This clone was found a few times. This chain links TRBV5-8 with TRBJ2-7; TRBD1 might be the D (6 bases). CDR3 length: 15 residues. Germline loops: CDR1 SGHTS, CDR2 YDEGEE. V shed 3 bases and J shed 2 bases, with 15 bases lying between them. CDR3 region: CASSWPGTGTYEQYF. In DNA, the CDR3 is TGTGCCAGCAGCTGGCCCGGTACAGGGACCTACGAGCAGTACTTC.

The chain uses TRBV19 and TRBJ1-5, with a weak D call TRBD1 (6 bases). Germline lookup yields CDR1 LNHDA and CDR2 SQIVND (reference sequence). V lost 2 bases to trimming and J lost 5 bases, with 10 bases between them. CDR3 length: 14 residues. CDR3 region: CASSISPGDQPQHF. The CDR3 DNA reads TGTGCCAGTAGTATAAGTCCAGGGGATCAGCCCCAGCATTTT.

The J gene is TRBJ1-4, the V gene TRBV7-2; tentatively, D is TRBD1 (5 bases). This CDR3 contains 15 residues. Germline V gives CDR1 SGHTA, CDR2 FQGNSA. The V and J ends lost 0 bases and 5 bases respectively, with 10 bases between them. The CDR3 here is CASSLAGRKNEKLFF. Here the CDR3 DNA reads TGTGCCAGCAGCTTAGCGGGACGGAAAAATGAAAAACTGTTTTTT.

The chain is built from TRBV7-9 and TRBJ1-2; D not certain. V shed 4 bases and J shed 2 bases, with 23 bases lying between them. Germline CDR1 reads SEHNR; CDR2 reads FQNEAQ (reference sequence). This CDR3 spans 18 amino acids. The chain's CDR3 is CASSSPKTGKAENYGYTF. CDR3 DNA sequence: TGTGCCAGCAGCTCCCCAAAGACCGGGAAAGCAGAAAACTATGGCTACACCTTC.

The chain employs TRBV27 and TRBJ1-6; 7 nucleotides match TRBD1. This CDR3 spans 15 amino acids. J lost 9 bases, V lost 3 bases, and 8 bases had no gene match. Germline CDR1 MNHEY, CDR2 SMNVEV (reference sequence). CDR3 bases: TGTGCCAGCAGTTTGGCAGGGGGTTTACCTTCACCCCTCCACTTT. Protein sequence: CASSLAGGLPSPLHF.

The table lists this clone with a count of one. The chain combines TRBV7-9 with TRBJ2-1; D is perhaps TRBD2 (5 bases). The V end lost 1 base, the J end lost 10 bases, and 14 bases lay between the germline ends. Germline CDR1 reads SEHNR; CDR2 reads FQNEAQ (reference sequence). The CDR3 extends over 14 amino acids. The CDR3 protein is CASSLVPERAEQFF. The CDR3, as DNA: TGTGCCAGCAGCTTAGTCCCTGAGAGGGCGGAGCAGTTCTTC.

The chain links TRBV2 to TRBJ1-2, with D perhaps matching TRBD1 (5 bases). V shed 5 bases and J shed 5 bases, with 18 bases lying between them. The CDR3 has 15 residues. Germline V gene data show CDR1 as SNHLY and CDR2 as FYNNEI. The chain's CDR3 is CASSFGSGASYGYTF. For the CDR3, the DNA is TGTGCCAGCAGTTTCGGATCTGGGGCCTCTTATGGCTACACCTTC.

The chain combines TRBV28 with TRBJ1-2, with D unclear. Germline V gene lookup returns CDR1 MDHEN and CDR2 SYDVKM. The CDR3 consists of 12 residues. V dropped 3 bases and J dropped 9 bases, with 11 bases sitting between them. CDR3 sequence reads: CASSFGPESYTF. The CDR3 nucleotides are TGTGCCAGCAGTTTTGGCCCGGAGAGCTACACCTTC.

The chain joins TRBV5-1 to TRBJ2-3, with a tentative D call TRBD2 (6 bases). The CDR3 has 14 residues. Germline CDR1 is SGHRS and CDR2 is YFSETQ. The ends were cut back, 0 bases at V and 4 bases at J, with 9 bases in the middle. The CDR3 loop is CASSLVPGADTQYF. The CDR3, as DNA: TGCGCCAGCAGCTTGGTCCCGGGGGCAGATACGCAGTATTTT.

J is TRBJ1-5 and V is TRBV15; 7 bases fit TRBD1. After removal of 3 bases from V and 5 bases from J, the junction contained 13 bases not matched to a gene. Germline CDR1 LNHNV, CDR2 YYDKDF (reference sequence). The CDR3 has 17 amino acids. The CDR3 sequence is CATSSGSGTVWYQPQHF. The CDR3 DNA is TGTGCCACCAGCAGTGGTAGTGGGACAGTTTGGTATCAGCCCCAGCATTTT. The full variable domain, with the rest looked up from reference TRBV15 and TRBJ1-5, is DAMVIQNPRYQVTQFGKPVTLSCSQTLNHNVMYWYQQKSSQAPKLLFHYYDKDFNNEADTPDNFQSRRPNTSFCFLDIRSPGLGDTAMYLCATSSGSGTVWYQPQHFGDGTRLSIL.

This chain joins TRBV7-2 and TRBJ1-2; D not certain. The CDR3 is made up of 13 amino acids. Germline values: CDR1 SGHTA, CDR2 FQGNSA. V was clipped by 5 bases and J by 7 bases, with 14 bases between them. CDR3 DNA sequence: TGTGCCAGCAGCCCTCACTCGGAAGCTGGCTACACCTTC. This translates into CASSPHSEAGYTF.

The chain recombines TRBV6-6 with TRBJ1-5; D unclear. This CDR3 comprises 15 residues. CDR1 and CDR2 from the germline V gene are MNHNY and SVGAGI (reference sequence). V shed 2 bases and J shed 7 bases, with 15 bases lying between them. CDR3 nucleotide sequence: TGTGCCAGCAGTTACAGTTCCCATCTGGGCCAGCCCCAGCATTTT. Translated, it gives CASSYSSHLGQPQHF.

This CDR3 is CASSQPGLGNNEQFF. CDR3 sequence (DNA): TGTGCCAGCAGCCAACCGGGACTGGGAAACAATGAGCAGTTCTTC. V is TRBV4-2 and J is TRBJ2-1, with D perhaps matching TRBD2 (6 bases). Per germline, CDR1 LGHNA and CDR2 YNFKEQ. The CDR3 is 15 residues long. V lost 2 bases, J lost 5 bases, and 13 bases lay in between.

This chain uses TRBV9 with TRBJ2-3, with unresolved D. V was cut by 1 base and J by 5 bases, with 8 bases left in between. From germline, CDR1 is SGDLS and CDR2 YYNGEE. There are 13 residues in the CDR3. As DNA, the CDR3 is TGTGCCAGCAGCGTACAAATTGAAGATACGCAGTATTTT. This gives the protein CASSVQIEDTQYF.

The chain joins TRBV29-1 to TRBJ2-1; D possibly uses TRBD1 or TRBD2 (9 bases each). The CDR3 covers 20 residues. Germline CDR1 and CDR2: SQVTM and ANQGSEA. Trimming took off 5 bases at V and 7 bases at J, with 36 bases between the two ends. In DNA, the CDR3 is TGCAGCGTTACGTACAGGGGGCCTAGCGGGACTCTACAATCCCTGAATGAGCAGTTCTTC. Amino acid sequence: CSVTYRGPSGTLQSLNEQFF.

DNA of the CDR3: TGCGCCAGCAGCCCCGGCGGGGGGCTGCAGTACTTC. Residues: CASSPGGGLQYF. V is TRBV5-1 and J is TRBJ2-7; 8 bases line up with TRBD2. There are 12 residues in the CDR3. J was trimmed by 9 bases and V by 4 bases; bases with no gene match: 6. CDR1 and CDR2 from the germline V gene are SGHRS and YFSETQ.